The clone carrying this TCR beta chain was found a few times. Antigen: not known. The CDR3 has 16 residues. With 6 bases removed from V and 0 bases from J, the gap between germline ends came to 15 bases. CDR1 MDHEN and CDR2 SYDVKM come from the germline V gene. TCRdb processed the 5' RACE reads anew with MiXCR; each CDR3 protein has one entry. The profile shows fewer than 500,000 distinct CDR3 sequences, roughly an eighth of them singletons. The sample is drawn from a study of identical twins. Notes on the study in general: Twin-shared out-of-frame alpha sequences showed excess low generation probability.

The sample also formed part of further work on yellow fever vaccine responses in identical twins.

The sequenced sample was CD4+ T cells sorted from blood. This receptor was identified in a woman aged 18-35 years in good health. The chain joins TRBV28 to TRBJ1-5; D is uncertain. The CDR3 sequence is CASSRGRNFSNQPQHF. CDR3 sequence (DNA): TGTGCCAGCAGCCGCGGTAGGAATTTTAGCAATCAGCCCCAGCATTTT.